The next 22 T cell receptor beta chains were all read from a single sample in a study of early T cells in non-severe SARS-CoV-2 infection. TCRdb called the 5' RACE reads again in MiXCR, with one record for every CDR3 protein. The sample shows 40,000 to 50,000 distinct CDR3 sequences, 11% of them seen only once. Sequencing was performed on whole blood. These receptors originate from an adult who was a healthcare worker with PCR-confirmed SARS-CoV-2 infection or an uninfected control (not recorded which).

In its sample, this clonotype ranks as hyperexpanded (1% or more). V gene TRBV20-1 combines with J gene TRBJ1-5, with D unclear. Germline CDR1 reads DFQATT; CDR2 reads SNEGSKA (reference sequence). CDR3 length equals 11 residues. Trimming took off 5 bases at V and 4 bases at J, with 6 bases between the two ends. This CDR3 is CSAGINQPQHF. CDR3 coding DNA: TGCAGTGCTGGTATTAATCAGCCCCAGCATTTT.

This chain uses TRBV28 with TRBJ2-3; the D gene is possibly TRBD1 (6 bases). There are 13 residues in the CDR3. Germline lookup yields CDR1 MDHEN and CDR2 SYDVKM. Trimming removed 10 bases from V and 0 bases from J, with 11 bases in between. DNA for the CDR3: TGTGCCACTCAGACAGGCAGCACAGATACGCAGTATTTT. Translation gives CATQTGSTDTQYF.

This clonotype was found many times. The V and J genes are TRBV27 and TRBJ2-7, with 7 bases identical to TRBD2. CDR3 length: 15 residues. The germline V gene has CDR1 MNHEY and CDR2 SMNVEV (reference sequence). Unmatched junction bases numbered 7, after V lost 2 bases and J lost 3 bases. Written as DNA, the CDR3 is TGTGCCAGCAGTTTAGAGGGAGGGAACTTCTACGAGCAGTACTTC. Its translation is CASSLEGGNFYEQYF.

This clonotype was observed at least ten times. The V call is TRBV12-3 or TRBV12-4, the J call TRBJ1-1; D possibly corresponds to TRBD1 (6 bases). The CDR3 runs to 14 residues. Between the trimmed V and J ends, which lost 7 bases and 0 bases, there was a span of 12 bases. For the CDR3, the DNA is TGTGCCAGCACCGGGGGCAGGTTGAACACTGAAGCTTTCTTT. Amino acids: CASTGGRLNTEAFF.

This clonotype has a handful of counts. The rearrangement joins TRBV29-1 to TRBJ2-5, with D uncertain. The CDR3 is 10 residues long. The V end was cut by 7 bases, the J end by 4 bases, with 7 bases between. The V gene's germline CDR1 is SQVTM and CDR2 ANQGSEA. The chain's CDR3 is CSAAGETQYF. CDR3 nucleotide sequence: TGCAGCGCGGCTGGAGAGACCCAGTACTTC.

This clonotype was detected many times. This chain uses TRBV28 with TRBJ2-7, with 8 bases fitting TRBD1. J gave up 5 bases and V 5 bases, and 2 bases lay outside the gene matches. CDR3 size: 12 residues. The germline gives CDR1 MDHEN, CDR2 SYDVKM. The CDR3 bases are TGTGCCAGCAGTGGACAGGGAGACGAGCAGTACTTC. Encoded protein: CASSGQGDEQYF.

This chain connects TRBV18 to TRBJ2-1; D is possibly TRBD2 (5 bases). This CDR3 is 14 amino acids long. Germline loops: CDR1 KGHSH, CDR2 LQKENI. V was shortened by 6 bases and J by 6 bases, with 15 bases between the two germline ends. In nucleotides, the CDR3 is TGTGCCAGCTCCCAATCGGACTCCCGCAATGAGCAGTTCTTC. This codes for CASSQSDSRNEQFF.

This clonotype occurred many times. The chain has TRBV28 and TRBJ1-5; D call uncertain. The CDR3 runs 13 residues. Per germline, CDR1 MDHEN and CDR2 SYDVKM. Trimming stripped 11 bases from V and 2 bases from J, with 13 bases between. The CDR3 nucleotides are TGTGCCGTAAGGCCCGCCGGCAATCAGCCCCAGCATTTT. Protein sequence: CAVRPAGNQPQHF.

This clonotype was seen at least ten times. The V and J genes are TRBV19 and TRBJ1-5; 9 positions agree with TRBD1. The V gene end was trimmed by 5 bases and the J gene end by 6 bases; junction bases not matched to a gene: 11. The CDR3 extends over 16 amino acids. Germline CDR1 reads LNHDA; CDR2 reads SQIVND (reference sequence). The CDR3 DNA reads as TGTGCCAGTAGTCGCCCCGGGACAGGGATTGGTCAGCCCCAGCATTTT. This codes for CASSRPGTGIGQPQHF.

This clonotype was counted between two and nine times. The chain employs TRBV10-3 and TRBJ1-1, with D uncertain. Between the trimmed V and J ends, which lost 10 bases and 1 base, there was a span of 10 bases. Germline V gene data show CDR1 as ENHRY and CDR2 as SYGVKD. The CDR3 contains 12 residues. The CDR3 bases are TGTGCCACCAAGGATCCGAACACTGAAGCTTTCTTT. It specifies CATKDPNTEAFF.

This clonotype showed up many times. The chain uses TRBV19 and TRBJ2-2; TRBD1 agrees at 8 bases. There are 17 residues in the CDR3. V lost 5 bases to trimming and J lost 5 bases; unmatched junction nucleotides: 13. In germline, CDR1 is LNHDA, CDR2 SQIVND (reference sequence). CDR3 protein: CASSPAGGTGWTGELFF. CDR3 bases: TGTGCCAGTAGTCCAGCCGGCGGGACAGGTTGGACCGGGGAGCTGTTTTTT.

This CDR3 is CASGMTFTDTQYF. The CDR3 DNA reads TGTGCCAGCGGTATGACCTTCACAGATACGCAGTATTTT. V and J are TRBV6-6 and TRBJ2-3; D gene uncertain. CDR3 length equals 13 residues. Looked up from germline, CDR1 is MNHNY and CDR2 is SVGAGI (reference sequence). The germline V and J ends were trimmed by 8 bases and 2 bases, with 11 bases remaining between them.

This clonotype was detected many times. The chain combines TRBV11-2 with TRBJ1-3, with D possibly being TRBD1 (6 bases). V was clipped by 5 bases and J by 0 bases, with 17 bases between them. The CDR3 has 17 residues. Germline-derived CDR1 and CDR2 are SGHAT and FQNNGV. The CDR3 reads CASSRFRGQLSGNTIYF. The CDR3 DNA sequence: TGTGCCAGCAGCCGCTTTCGAGGACAGCTCTCTGGAAACACCATATATTTT. Filled out from reference TRBV11-2 and TRBJ1-3, the complete variable domain reads EAGVAQSPRYKIIEKRQSVAFWCNPISGHATLYWYQQILGQGPKLLIQFQNNGVVDDSQLPKDRFSAERLKGVDSTLKIQPAKLEDSAVYLCASSRFRGQLSGNTIYFGEGSWLTVV.

As concerns this clonotype: A single base separates this from a much larger clone, so it may be a read error. The chain combines TRBV7-2 with TRBJ2-7; no reliable D call. Deletions cut 3 bases from V and 3 bases from J, with 6 bases between. The CDR3 extends over 12 amino acids. The germline V gene encodes CDR1 SGHTA and CDR2 FQGNSA. CDR3 nucleotides: TGTACCAGCAGCTTGGACCACTACGAGCAGTACTTC. Residues: CTSSLDHYEQYF.

The chain combines TRBV28 with TRBJ2-5, with D uncertain. The V gene's germline CDR1 is MDHEN and CDR2 SYDVKM. The CDR3 loop spans 14 amino acids. Trimming stripped 6 bases from V and 1 base from J, with 12 bases between. CDR3: CASRRFPGQETQYF. CDR3 in DNA: TGTGCCAGCAGGAGATTTCCGGGCCAAGAGACCCAGTACTTC.

This clonotype was observed many times. V is TRBV5-1 and J is TRBJ1-5; D is possibly TRBD1 (6 bases). Trimming pared 1 base from V and 3 bases from J, leaving 11 bases between. Germline V gene lookup returns CDR1 SGHRS and CDR2 YFSETQ. This CDR3 region has 15 residues. This CDR3 reads CASSLKTGPNQPQHF. CDR3 DNA sequence: TGCGCCAGCAGCTTGAAGACAGGACCCAATCAGCCCCAGCATTTT. Filled out from reference TRBV5-1 and TRBJ1-5, the complete variable domain reads KAGVTQTPRYLIKTRGQQVTLSCSPISGHRSVSWYQQTPGQGLQFLFEYFSETQRNKGNFPGRFSGRQFSNSRSEMNVSTLELGDSALYLCASSLKTGPNQPQHFGDGTRLSIL.

This clonotype has ten or more counts. The chain joins TRBV12-3 or TRBV12-4 to TRBJ2-3; TRBD1 matches at 10 bases. With 5 bases clipped from V and 0 bases from J, the junction kept 11 bases outside the gene matches. This CDR3 has 18 amino acids. The CDR3 region has the DNA TGTGCCAGCAGTATACGACAGGGGGCTGTCCCTAGCACAGATACGCAGTATTTT. It yields the protein CASSIRQGAVPSTDTQYF.

This clonotype was observed at least ten times. The chain couples TRBV20-1 to TRBJ1-2, with D maybe TRBD1 (6 bases). This CDR3 has 12 residues. Germline-derived CDR1 and CDR2 are DFQATT and SNEGSKA (reference sequence). The ends were cut back, 6 bases at V and 11 bases at J, with 19 bases in the middle. This CDR3 reads CSAAGDNLVYTF. The CDR3 region has the DNA TGCAGTGCAGCAGGGGATAACTTGGTATACACCTTC.

The sample holds many counts of this clonotype. The V call is TRBV9, the J call TRBJ2-5; D unresolved. There are 14 residues in the CDR3. CDR1 and CDR2 (germline): SGDLS, YYNGEE. V was cut by 0 bases and J by 3 bases, with 9 bases left in between. CDR3 protein: CASSVGVWEETQYF. As DNA, the CDR3 is TGTGCCAGCAGCGTAGGAGTATGGGAAGAGACCCAGTACTTC. The full variable domain, with the rest looked up from reference TRBV9 and TRBJ2-5, is DSGVTQTPKHLITATGQRVTLRCSPRSGDLSVYWYQQSLDQGLQFLIQYYNGEERAKGNILERFSAQQFPDLHSELNLSSLELGDSALYFCASSVGVWEETQYFGPGTRLLVL.

This clonotype appeared a few times. J is TRBJ2-2 and V is TRBV2; TRBD1 aligns across 9 bases. Trimming cost V 5 bases and J 6 bases; bases outside gene matches: 4. CDR3 length: 14 residues. Looked up from germline, CDR1 is SNHLY and CDR2 is FYNNEI. In DNA form, the CDR3 reads TGTGCCAGCAGTACGCGACAGGGGGCCGGGGAGCTGTTTTTT. The encoded protein is CASSTRQGAGELFF.

This clonotype came up a few times. J is TRBJ2-1 and V is TRBV19; 10 bases are a match to TRBD1. Losses at the gene ends were 5 bases for V and 4 bases for J; bases not matched to a gene: 5. Per germline, CDR1 LNHDA and CDR2 SQIVND (reference sequence). This CDR3 has 15 amino acids. The CDR3 DNA reads as TGTGCCAGTAGTGTGACAGGGGGCGCATACAATGAGCAGTTCTTC. Its protein is CASSVTGGAYNEQFF.

The sample holds a few counts of this clonotype. The chain uses TRBV30 and TRBJ2-3, with D perhaps TRBD1 (5 bases). Trimming shortened V by 1 base and J by 2 bases, and 13 bases separated the two germline ends. Germline V lookup: CDR1 GTSNPN, CDR2 SVGIG (reference sequence). CDR3 length: 15 amino acids. CDR3 nucleotides: TGTGCCTGGAGTGGGGGCCAGGACCTCACAGATACGCAGTATTTT. It encodes CAWSGGQDLTDTQYF. The whole variable domain, filled in from reference TRBV30 and TRBJ2-3, reads SQTIHQWPATLVQPVGSPLSLECTVEGTSNPNLYWYRQAAGRGLQLLFYSVGIGQISSEVPQNLSASRPQDRQFILSSKKLLLSDSGFYLCAWSGGQDLTDTQYFGPGTRLTVL.